The entry below gives a single T cell receptor (beta chain) sequence along with its context. What antigen it recognizes has not been identified. Within one base of it there is no much larger clone, and no base qualities were kept. The data stem from a study of T cell responses to AZD1222 COVID-19 vaccine (dated by TCRdb to the early 2020s). A note on the overall study: Because spike-specific TCR depth and breadth did not differ between the two schedules, AZD1222 recipients who got a second dose at roughly 4 weeks were pooled with those who got a second dose at roughly 12 weeks. TCR sequencing was performed for 230 to 250 trial participants, of whom around 200 were given two doses of AZD1222 and around 25 were given two doses of MenACWY control vaccine. Trial participants were enrolled by age into 18-55, 56-69 and 70-plus year subgroups, with about 150, 28 and 57 TCR-sequenced participants respectively.

The CDR3 regions of human TCRbeta chains were analyzed by immunosequencing. The study's processing was this. Repertoire TCRs were matched against a reference library of SARS-CoV-2-specific TCRs generated with the MIRA antigen-specificity platform. Breadth meant the fraction of unique TCRs that were SARS-CoV-2-associated, whereas depth meant the fraction of total T cells that were SARS-CoV-2-associated. Using the MIRA data, each spike-specific TCR was assigned both to the spike region to which the TCR was reactive and to a CD4 or CD8 class. Log10-transformed breadth and depth values were compared by one-way ANOVA with Sidak's multiple comparisons tests. TCRdb limited this immuneACCESS table to in-frame rearrangements with V and J called. A share of clones is missing; checked studies link under half to unresolved V genes, and the rest is unexplained. The DNA was the basis for D and trimming; V, J and clone size are from that table. This sample has approximately 150,000 clones in its table, and roughly 92% of those were observed once. Of the sample, 1.7% is held by the ten largest clones.

Reading from cysteine to phenylalanine, the CDR3 counts 18 amino acids. The retained sequence is limited to the CDR3, 54 bases, with the frame set at the first base. The germline V end is reduced by 4 bases and the J end by 6 bases; junction bases left unmatched: 13. Via the germline V gene, CDR1 is MGHRA and CDR2 YSYEKL. Findings and caveats that apply to the study as a whole: Epitopes outside the regions mutated in the B.1.351 and B.1.1.7 variants were reportedly recognized by nearly half of the unique spike-specific TCRs. Because no day 14 peak-response samples were available, repertoires were characterized only after the peak T cell response. After two AZD1222 doses, spike-specific TCR breadth and depth were significantly higher than at day 0 and than in MenACWY recipients. Only five to seven AZD1222 recipients were SARS-CoV-2 seropositive at baseline, limiting conclusions about previously exposed vaccinees. Participants were mostly white British and included more females than males, and it was suggested by the authors that clonal diversity may have been underestimated. Vaccine-associated CD4 TCRs spanned the whole spike protein, with dominant responses in regions 160-218 and 743-854. The 56-69-year group was small, and its depth increase did not reach significance, likely because of low power.

The time point label on this specimen signifies: baseline before first vaccination. Vaccinee samples came from UK trials COV001 and COV002, including a single-blind randomized controlled phase 2/3 trial of AZD1222 (ChAdOx1 nCoV-19) in healthy adults. For TCRbeta chain sequencing, PBMC samples from trial participants were taken at day 0 and at day 28 after the second dose. The V and J segments used are TRBV4-1 and TRBJ2-7, and 15 junctional nucleotides match TRBD2. Sequenced here: peripheral blood, sampled on day 0 of AZD1222 vaccination. The receptor was isolated from an adult in good health. The CDR3 region has the sequence CASSLGLAGGPGTREQYF. The DNA is as follows: TGCGCCAGCAGCCTGGGACTAGCGGGAGGCCCGGGAACTCGCGAGCAGTACTTC.